This TCR beta chain is from a study of control samples from healthy donors and cancer patients (dated by TCRdb to 2019 to 2021). In the case of this clone: The clone's antigen remains unknown. No qualities accompany the bases; no much larger clone lies one base away.

Preparation of the library involved the immunoSEQ multiplex PCR assay. TCRdb limited this immuneACCESS table to in-frame rearrangements with V and J called. A share of clones is missing; checked studies link under half to unresolved V genes, and the rest is unexplained. For this sample the table gives some 76,000 clones, of which around nine tenths were detected only once. The ten most abundant clones make up roughly 8.9% of the sample. V is pared back by 2 bases and J by 6 bases, with 8 bases lying between the germline termini. The CDR3 starts with the cysteine, ends with the phenylalanine, and has 13 residues. Just CDR3 DNA is preserved here, 39 bases in frame from base 1. From a lookup of the germline V gene, CDR1 and CDR2 are MNHNS and SASEGT.

The V and J genes are TRBV6-1 and TRBJ1-5; TRBD1 is a possible D gene, resting on 5 matching bases. The receptor's source is a woman between 45 and 65 years old with colorectal cancer. The sequenced sample was PBMCs. The CDR3 reads CASSEQGGQPQHF. The DNA is TGTGCCAGCAGTGAACAGGGCGGTCAGCCCCAGCATTTT.